The rows below give T cell receptor beta chains drawn from one sample of a study of blood T cell repertoires in COVID-19. The assay was immunoSEQ multiplex PCR, and TCRdb's table has in-frame clones only and misses some. This sample has approximately 72,000 clones, with roughly 91% found just once. What was sequenced was peripheral blood. The receptors derive from a man aged 60 to 69 with acute or convalescent COVID-19. CDR3s include the opening cysteine and the closing phenylalanine or tryptophan. D genes are given only for firm matches. Clone size, where shown, is once, few, many, or a class for clones that have expanded.

J gene: TRBJ1-5
D gene: NA
clone size: few
V gene: TRBV28
CDR3 protein: CASSLWGARQPQHF
CDR3 DNA: TGTGCCAGCAGTTTATGGGGGGCTCGTCAGCCCCAGCATTTT

J gene: TRBJ1-2
D gene: NA
clone size: once
V gene: TRBV10-3
CDR3 protein: CAISDSKGNYGYTF
CDR3 DNA: TGTGCCATCAGTGACAGCAAGGGGAATTATGGCTACACCTTC

J gene: TRBJ1-1
D gene: NA
clone size: NA
V gene: TRBV9
CDR3 protein: CASSVVRGYEAFF
CDR3 DNA: TGTGCCAGCAGCGTAGTCCGGGGGTATGAAGCTTTCTTT

J gene: TRBJ1-2
D gene: TRBD1
clone size: NA
V gene: TRBV9
CDR3 protein: CASSAPGTGGYGYTF
CDR3 DNA: TGTGCCAGCAGCGCGCCCGGGACAGGGGGATATGGCTACACCTTC

J gene: TRBJ1-2
D gene: NA
clone size: NA
V gene: TRBV5-1
CDR3 protein: CASSLGGYGYTF
CDR3 DNA: TGCGCCAGCAGCTTGGGAGGCTATGGCTACACCTTC

J gene: TRBJ1-3
D gene: NA
clone size: once
V gene: TRBV5-4
CDR3 protein: CASSPSSGAGNTIYF
CDR3 DNA: TGTGCCAGCAGCCCAAGCTCAGGGGCTGGAAACACCATATATTTT

J gene: TRBJ2-7
D gene: TRBD1
clone size: few
V gene: TRBV5-6
CDR3 protein: CASSSTPKTGDEQYF
CDR3 DNA: TGTGCCAGCAGCTCAACGCCAAAGACAGGGGACGAGCAGTACTTC

J gene: TRBJ2-7
D gene: NA
clone size: once
V gene: TRBV11-2
CDR3 protein: CASSLFTFSGEQYF
CDR3 DNA: TGTGCCAGCAGCTTATTTACATTCTCAGGGGAGCAGTACTTC

J gene: TRBJ1-4
D gene: NA
clone size: NA
V gene: TRBV5-1
CDR3 protein: CASSRDEQGTNEKLFF
CDR3 DNA: TGCGCCAGCAGCCGGGACGAACAGGGTACTAATGAAAAACTGTTTTTT

J gene: TRBJ1-4
D gene: TRBD1
clone size: once
V gene: TRBV19
CDR3 protein: CASTTGTGNEKLFF
CDR3 DNA: TGTGCCAGTACTACCGGGACAGGGAATGAAAAACTGTTTTTT

J gene: TRBJ1-2
D gene: NA
clone size: NA
V gene: TRBV3-1/TRBV3-2
CDR3 protein: CASSRIFGLGRSGSGGSYGYTF
CDR3 DNA: TGTGCCAGCAGCCGAATTTTCGGCTTGGGCAGGTCGGGATCCGGAGGGAGCTATGGCTACACCTTC

J gene: TRBJ2-3
D gene: TRBD2
clone size: NA
V gene: TRBV18
CDR3 protein: CASSPGAGVDTQYF
CDR3 DNA: TGTGCCAGCTCACCCGGAGCGGGGGTGGATACGCAGTATTTT

J gene: TRBJ1-5
D gene: TRBD1
clone size: NA
V gene: TRBV2
CDR3 protein: CASSFQGGGNQPQHF
CDR3 DNA: TGTGCCAGCAGTTTTCAGGGGGGCGGCAATCAGCCCCAGCATTTT

J gene: TRBJ1-3
D gene: NA
clone size: NA
V gene: TRBV7-2
CDR3 protein: CASTDSGNTIYF
CDR3 DNA: TGTGCCAGTACAGACTCTGGAAACACCATATATTTT

J gene: TRBJ2-1
D gene: NA
clone size: NA
V gene: TRBV6-5
CDR3 protein: CASSYSPLTGEQFF
CDR3 DNA: TGTGCCAGCAGTTACTCCCCCCTCACAGGGGAGCAGTTCTTC

J gene: TRBJ1-1
D gene: TRBD1
clone size: NA
V gene: TRBV12-5
CDR3 protein: CASKTTGGASSEAFF
CDR3 DNA: TGTGCTAGTAAAACCACAGGGGGCGCCTCCAGTGAAGCTTTCTTT

J gene: TRBJ1-3
D gene: NA
clone size: NA
V gene: TRBV11-2
CDR3 protein: CASSTRDTSSGNTIYF
CDR3 DNA: TGTGCCAGCAGCACCCGGGACACGAGCTCTGGAAACACCATATATTTT

J gene: TRBJ2-3
D gene: NA
clone size: few
V gene: TRBV9
CDR3 protein: CASSERGQGSTDTQYF
CDR3 DNA: TGTGCCAGCAGCGAGAGAGGCCAGGGGAGCACAGATACGCAGTATTTT

J gene: TRBJ1-2
D gene: NA
clone size: NA
V gene: TRBV13
CDR3 protein: CASSWGGMRGYTF
CDR3 DNA: TGTGCCAGCAGCTGGGGAGGGATGCGGGGCTACACCTTC

J gene: TRBJ1-3
D gene: NA
clone size: NA
V gene: TRBV3-1/TRBV3-2
CDR3 protein: CASSQGGNSGNTIYF
CDR3 DNA: TGTGCCAGCAGCCAGGGGGGGAATTCTGGAAACACCATATATTTT

J gene: TRBJ1-2
D gene: NA
clone size: NA
V gene: TRBV19
CDR3 protein: CATRDSSGYTF
CDR3 DNA: TGTGCCACCCGGGACTCGTCGGGCTACACCTTC

J gene: TRBJ1-2
D gene: TRBD1
clone size: NA
V gene: TRBV5-1
CDR3 protein: CASSTLPTGPGYGYTF
CDR3 DNA: TGCGCCAGCAGCACCCTCCCGACAGGGCCAGGCTATGGCTACACCTTC

J gene: TRBJ1-2
D gene: TRBD1
clone size: NA
V gene: TRBV4-2
CDR3 protein: CASSQDYQQGYGYTF
CDR3 DNA: TGTGCCAGCAGCCAAGATTATCAACAGGGGTATGGCTACACCTTC

J gene: TRBJ2-5
D gene: NA
clone size: NA
V gene: TRBV24-1
CDR3 protein: CATSLGGRSKETQYF
CDR3 DNA: TGTGCCACCAGTTTAGGAGGTCGCTCAAAAGAGACCCAGTACTTC

J gene: TRBJ1-5
D gene: TRBD1
clone size: NA
V gene: TRBV27
CDR3 protein: CASSSRQGADQPQHF
CDR3 DNA: TGTGCCAGCAGTTCACGACAGGGGGCCGATCAGCCCCAGCATTTT

J gene: TRBJ1-1
D gene: NA
clone size: NA
V gene: TRBV5-1
CDR3 protein: CASSLDTAVMNTEAFF
CDR3 DNA: TGCGCCAGCAGCTTGGATACAGCGGTGATGAACACTGAAGCTTTCTTT

J gene: TRBJ2-3
D gene: TRBD2
clone size: NA
V gene: TRBV5-1
CDR3 protein: CASSLDPGTSSGTQYF
CDR3 DNA: TGCGCCAGCAGCTTGGACCCCGGGACTAGTAGCGGTACGCAGTATTTT

J gene: TRBJ1-2
D gene: NA
clone size: NA
V gene: TRBV6-5
CDR3 protein: CASSYSLGFYGYTF
CDR3 DNA: TGTGCCAGCAGTTACTCCCTAGGATTCTATGGCTACACCTTC

J gene: TRBJ1-5
D gene: NA
clone size: NA
V gene: TRBV6-2/TRBV6-3
CDR3 protein: CASSYPQPQHF
CDR3 DNA: TGTGCCAGCAGTTACCCCCAACCCCAGCATTTT

J gene: TRBJ1-2
D gene: NA
clone size: NA
V gene: TRBV29-1
CDR3 protein: CSVANPGSYGYTF
CDR3 DNA: TGCAGCGTAGCCAATCCGGGATCCTATGGCTACACCTTC

J gene: TRBJ2-3
D gene: TRBD1
clone size: NA
V gene: TRBV11-3
CDR3 protein: CASSWTGDGTQYF
CDR3 DNA: TGTGCCAGCAGTTGGACAGGGGACGGTACGCAGTATTTT

J gene: TRBJ1-1
D gene: TRBD1
clone size: NA
V gene: TRBV29-1
CDR3 protein: CSVTSGGRYEAFF
CDR3 DNA: TGCAGCGTCACTTCAGGGGGGAGATATGAAGCTTTCTTT

J gene: TRBJ2-5
D gene: TRBD2
clone size: NA
V gene: TRBV7-7
CDR3 protein: CASSLGRGEAETQYF
CDR3 DNA: TGTGCTAGCAGCTTAGGGAGGGGTGAGGCGGAGACCCAGTACTTC

J gene: TRBJ1-4
D gene: NA
clone size: NA
V gene: TRBV19
CDR3 protein: CASSIAPDRMELFF
CDR3 DNA: TGTGCCAGTAGTATAGCCCCGGACAGAATGGAACTGTTTTTT

J gene: TRBJ1-2
D gene: TRBD1
clone size: NA
V gene: TRBV7-9
CDR3 protein: CASNRQTGQYYGYTF
CDR3 DNA: TGTGCCAGCAACCGGCAGACAGGGCAGTACTATGGCTACACCTTC

J gene: TRBJ2-1
D gene: TRBD1
clone size: NA
V gene: TRBV2
CDR3 protein: CASTPTGGSNNEQFF
CDR3 DNA: TGTGCCAGCACTCCAACAGGGGGTAGTAACAATGAGCAGTTCTTC

J gene: TRBJ1-5
D gene: TRBD1
clone size: NA
V gene: TRBV4-1
CDR3 protein: CASSQLTGGGQPQHF
CDR3 DNA: TGCGCCAGCAGCCAACTAACAGGGGGAGGTCAGCCCCAGCATTTT

J gene: TRBJ2-7
D gene: NA
clone size: NA
V gene: TRBV7-9
CDR3 protein: CASSWGLDEQYF
CDR3 DNA: TGTGCCAGCAGCTGGGGCCTAGACGAGCAGTACTTC

J gene: TRBJ2-2
D gene: TRBD2
clone size: NA
V gene: TRBV10-3
CDR3 protein: CAISESRGGANTGELFF
CDR3 DNA: TGTGCCATCAGTGAGTCGCGGGGGGGCGCGAACACCGGGGAGCTGTTTTTT

J gene: TRBJ2-7
D gene: TRBD1
clone size: NA
V gene: TRBV7-9
CDR3 protein: CASSLGQGATSEQYF
CDR3 DNA: TGTGCCAGCAGCTTAGGACAGGGGGCGACGAGCGAGCAGTACTTC

J gene: TRBJ2-7
D gene: NA
clone size: NA
V gene: TRBV20-1
CDR3 protein: CSVGRGYEQYF
CDR3 DNA: TGCAGTGTGGGCAGGGGTTACGAGCAGTACTTC

J gene: TRBJ1-6
D gene: TRBD1
clone size: once
V gene: TRBV6-2/TRBV6-3
CDR3 protein: CASSRTGDTAYVSPLHF
CDR3 DNA: TGTGCCAGCAGCCGGACAGGGGACACCGCCTATGTTTCACCCCTCCACTTT

J gene: TRBJ2-1
D gene: TRBD2
clone size: NA
V gene: TRBV3-1/TRBV3-2
CDR3 protein: CASSRRRLADEQFF
CDR3 DNA: TGTGCCAGCAGCCGACGACGACTAGCCGATGAGCAGTTCTTC

J gene: TRBJ1-2
D gene: TRBD1
clone size: NA
V gene: TRBV5-4
CDR3 protein: CASSLGQGGYTF
CDR3 DNA: TGTGCCAGCAGTTTAGGACAGGGCGGCTACACCTTC

J gene: TRBJ1-4
D gene: TRBD1
clone size: few
V gene: TRBV4-1
CDR3 protein: CASSRWDSPNEKLFF
CDR3 DNA: TGCGCCAGCAGCCGATGGGACAGTCCTAATGAAAAACTGTTTTTT

J gene: TRBJ2-1
D gene: NA
clone size: few
V gene: TRBV7-9
CDR3 protein: CASSLFSGLGSDEQFF
CDR3 DNA: TGTGCCAGCAGCTTATTTTCTGGTCTTGGCTCCGATGAGCAGTTCTTC

J gene: TRBJ2-4
D gene: NA
clone size: NA
V gene: TRBV7-8
CDR3 protein: CASSLGGGGQRNIQYF
CDR3 DNA: TGTGCCAGCAGCTTAGGTGGAGGGGGCCAAAGAAACATTCAGTACTTC

J gene: TRBJ1-2
D gene: NA
clone size: NA
V gene: TRBV3-1/TRBV3-2
CDR3 protein: CASSPDRLRGYTF
CDR3 DNA: TGTGCCAGCAGCCCTGACAGGTTAAGAGGCTACACCTTC

J gene: TRBJ1-2
D gene: TRBD1
clone size: once
V gene: TRBV4-1
CDR3 protein: CASSQDLGTGGSYGYTF
CDR3 DNA: TGCGCCAGCAGCCAAGATTTAGGGACAGGGGGCTCCTATGGCTACACCTTC

J gene: TRBJ1-3
D gene: NA
clone size: NA
V gene: TRBV18
CDR3 protein: CASSPPLRAGNTIYF
CDR3 DNA: TGTGCCAGCTCACCACCCCTCAGGGCTGGAAACACCATATATTTT